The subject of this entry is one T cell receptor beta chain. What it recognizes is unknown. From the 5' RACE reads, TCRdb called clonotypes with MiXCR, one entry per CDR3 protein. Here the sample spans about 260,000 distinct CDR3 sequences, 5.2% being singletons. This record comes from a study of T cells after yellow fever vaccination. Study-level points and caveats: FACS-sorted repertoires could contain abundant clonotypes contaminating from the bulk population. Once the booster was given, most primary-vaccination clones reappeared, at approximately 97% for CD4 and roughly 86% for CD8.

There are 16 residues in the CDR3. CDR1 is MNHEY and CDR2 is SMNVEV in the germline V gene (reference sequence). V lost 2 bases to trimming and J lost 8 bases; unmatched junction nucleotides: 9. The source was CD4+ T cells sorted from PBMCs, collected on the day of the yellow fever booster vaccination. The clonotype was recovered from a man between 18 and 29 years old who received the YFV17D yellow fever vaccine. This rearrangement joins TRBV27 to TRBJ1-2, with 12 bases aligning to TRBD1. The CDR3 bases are TGTGCCAGCAGTTTAATGTCGGGACAGGGGGCGCGAGGCTACACCTTC. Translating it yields CASSLMSGQGARGYTF.